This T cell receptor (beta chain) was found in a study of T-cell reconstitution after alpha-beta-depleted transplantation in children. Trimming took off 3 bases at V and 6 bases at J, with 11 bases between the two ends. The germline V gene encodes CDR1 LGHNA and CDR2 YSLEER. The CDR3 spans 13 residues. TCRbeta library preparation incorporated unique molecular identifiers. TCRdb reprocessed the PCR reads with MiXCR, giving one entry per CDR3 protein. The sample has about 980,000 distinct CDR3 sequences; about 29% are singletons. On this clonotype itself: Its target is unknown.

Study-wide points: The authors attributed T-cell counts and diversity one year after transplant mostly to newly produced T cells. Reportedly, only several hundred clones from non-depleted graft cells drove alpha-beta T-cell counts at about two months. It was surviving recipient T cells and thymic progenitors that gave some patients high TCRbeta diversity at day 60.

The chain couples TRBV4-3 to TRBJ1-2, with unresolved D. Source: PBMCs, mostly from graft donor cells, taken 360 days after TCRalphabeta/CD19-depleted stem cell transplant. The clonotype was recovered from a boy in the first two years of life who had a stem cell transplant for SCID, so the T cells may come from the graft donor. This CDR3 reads CASSHRTRDGYTF. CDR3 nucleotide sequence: TGCGCCAGCAGCCATCGCACAAGGGATGGCTACACCTTC.